This TCR beta chain was retrieved from a study of cytomegalovirus exposure and HLA in healthy donors. To note about this clone: Its antigen is not identified.

Study conclusions and caveats: The authors judged a highly shared variant cluster likely a sequencing artifact. Investigators reported more than 150 TCR beta chains as tied to cytomegalovirus.

Amplification used 60 Vbeta primers and 13 Jbeta primers. The protocol was immunoSEQ multiplex PCR, while the TCRdb copy is restricted to in-frame clones and leaves out a portion. Of fewer than 200,000 clones detected, roughly four fifths appear once; the ten largest clones hold roughly 1.5%. Germline V CDR1 and CDR2: SGHTA, FQGNSA. The CDR3 runs to 15 residues. Trimming at V came to 2 bases and at J to 2 bases, leaving 3 bases not matched to a gene. Sequenced material: PBMCs. The gene calls are TRBV7-2 and TRBJ2-3; TRBD2 agrees at 8 bases. The TCR sequence derives from a middle-aged man in good health and CMV-seronegative. This chain's CDR3 is CASSLTSGYTDTQYF. Here the CDR3 DNA reads TGTGCCAGCAGCTTAACTAGCGGTTACACAGATACGCAGTATTTT.